This T cell receptor beta chain stems from a study of cytomegalovirus exposure and HLA in healthy donors (dated by TCRdb to the late 2010s). Some background on the complete study: In an earlier analysis of under 750 of the donors, about 260 Gb of sequence data and 117 million unique TCR beta sequences from 180 million or so T cells were reported. HLA typing included class I and class II loci at four-digit resolution. Genome-wide SNP genotypes for about 65% of the roughly 670 donors were used in a later genetic analysis, which treated that subset as a discovery cohort. Rather than using new phenotypic data, the later analysis identified candidate immune exposures from TCR beta sequences and from how often those sequences occurred across donors. Donor age, sex, ethnicity and CMV serostatus were compiled together with the repertoire data. An earlier analysis of fewer than 700 of the donors applied high-throughput TCR beta sequencing to assess whether each TCR beta V gene segment acted as functional or pseudogenic. Across some 400 genotyped donors of the cohort, an average of roughly 250,000 unique TCR beta nucleotide sequences per donor were sequenced, and roughly a sixth of those sequences were non-productive. Roughly 300 gigabases of sequencing data and 70 million to 100 million unique TCR sequences made up an early release that covered about 640 HLA-typed donors. The genetic ancestry cluster associated with self-reported Caucasian donors included over 80% of the 398 genotyped donors. Using immunosequencing, the study profiled T cell repertoires from 666 subjects and related those repertoires to cytomegalovirus serostatus. The number of typed donors differed by locus: about 620-640 for A, B, C, DRB1 and DQB1; approximately 520 for DQA1; 600 to 610 for DPA1; and around 450 for DPB1. The aim of the study was to test whether cataloging public T cell receptors could identify signatures of past pathogen exposure. To predict cytomegalovirus infection status, the study combined high-throughput TCR immunosequencing, statistical association of individual TCRs with disease status, and machine learning. In addition to the first cohort of about 650 subjects, a separate validation cohort of over 90 different subjects was used. To study patterns of TCR occurrence, a later analysis re-analyzed previously published TCR beta repertoires from hundreds of donors and added high-resolution HLA genotyping. Roughly five DR-DQ haplotypes were handled as single units for association and clustering because linkage in the cohort was strong. All discovery cohort repertoires had been generated using a single sequencing platform. Results and caveats for the whole study, not just this receptor: In a later analysis, 15,000 to 20,000 TCR beta sequences were associated with specific HLA alleles at a false discovery rate of 0.05. A few of the identified cytomegalovirus-associated TCR beta chains were confirmed in vitro to be specific for cytomegalovirus antigens. In a later analysis, TCR association rates were found to vary across HLA loci, with the most associated TCRs seen for DRB1 alleles and the fewest for HLA-C alleles. Sequencing depth was assumed to be roughly uniform across donors in the presence/absence analyses, though that assumption may not hold. Compared with the roughly 700-donor mean, donors in an Asian-associated ancestry cluster had fewer N-insertions in productive TCRs, according to a later genetic analysis. While some public TCRs were present in many individuals, most TCR sequences turned up only very rarely across donors. Immune exposure information for the cohort was limited to CMV serostatus. Correlated functional status among segregating V segments might be attributable to linkage disequilibrium, but an unknown experimental factor could not be ruled out. This cohort had only TCR beta chains sequenced, and the lack of alpha or paired-chain data limited which features could be detected. The authors suggested that the approach could potentially be generalized to other disease states and immunological phenotypes. In an earlier analysis of more than 450 of the donors, most TCR beta V segments were observed in productive rearrangements about 87% or about 30% of the time, broadly matching IMGT annotations. The study listed over 150 TCR beta chains as associated with cytomegalovirus. A later analysis found that most CMV-associated TCR beta chains appeared HLA-restricted, with HLA associations seemingly driven largely by CMV exposure. Some IMGT-functional V segments, including TRBV6-2 and TRBV6-3, could not be distinguished by the 87-base-pair reads and were therefore excluded. Cytomegalovirus status was reported to be diagnosed by the classifier with high specificity and sensitivity in both the original and validation cohorts. In a later genetic analysis, a missense DCLRE1C variant was associated with V-gene and J-gene trimming of TCR beta chains, and the association was replicated in an independent cohort. Because some donors lacked HLA typing at each locus, the association tests relied only on the typed subset. In a later analysis, several top co-occurrence clusters were reported to appear linked to parvovirus B19, influenza, CMV and Epstein-Barr virus. Strong co-occurrence of HLA alleles, especially DR and DQ, made assigning TCR associations to individual alleles difficult. A cluster of highly shared sequence variants was judged likely to be a technical artifact of the sequencing pipeline. In a later analysis, HLA-associated TCR beta chains showed more clonal expansion and lower generation probabilities than non-associated chains that were equally common. Because counts were too low, some 17 rarely observed V segments, including chromosome 9 orphons, were excluded from the earlier analysis of 587 of the donors. A further reported finding was that TCR beta sequences accurately predicted the HLA-A and HLA-B alleles for most subjects in the first cohort.

The cysteine opens and the phenylalanine closes a CDR3 of 14 amino acids. Only CDR3 DNA is held: 42 bases, read in frame from base 1. The germline V gene supplies CDR1 SGHRS and CDR2 YFSETQ. Trimming leaves V shorter by 5 bases and J shorter by 4 bases, with the junction holding 9 bases beyond the gene matches. Concerning this clone itself: The antigen it binds to is not known. Base-call qualities are not available, and no considerably larger clone is one nucleotide away.

The cohort consisted of 666 healthy bone marrow donors. Cohort members were all nominally healthy when sampled, although unrecorded immune exposures were likely present. The donor was CMV seronegative and was included in the group of a few hundred seronegative cohort members. Each donor provided a peripheral blood sample, and peripheral blood mononuclear cells were used for TCR beta sequencing. Genomic DNA was extracted from the blood cell samples with the Qiagen DNeasy Blood Extraction Kit. Receptor amplification or capture employed the immunoSEQ multiplex PCR assay. For the multiplex PCR, a mixture combining 60 forward primers for TCR Vbeta segments and 13 reverse primers for TCR Jbeta segments was used. The CDR3 region of rearranged TCR beta genes was amplified from genomic DNA by a multiplex PCR assay. The Illumina HiSeq System was used to sequence the amplified TCR beta libraries as 87-base-pair reads. On the authors' methods: A later analysis tallied some 79 million unique TCR beta chains across the 640 or so repertoires, and about 10 million of those chains were shared by two or more donors. A nearest-neighbor algorithm error-corrected the raw reads and collapsed the reads into unique sequences, merging closely related sequences to remove PCR and sequencing errors. CDR3 sequences were aligned to IMGT reference sequences to assign V, D and J gene segments. For a sequence to be retained, at least a six-nucleotide match to both a V gene segment and a J gene segment was required. Rearrangements were called productive when the CDR3 lacked stop codons and stayed in frame with V and J; all others were non-productive. Following IMGT convention, CDR3 was defined as the stretch from the second conserved V-encoded cysteine up to the conserved J-encoded phenylalanine. The earlier analysis of about 620 of the donors excluded sequences that lacked an unambiguous match to a single V gene segment. An earlier analysis of several hundred of the donors classified V segments as functional when productive rearrangements were above 56.7% and as segregating when the standard deviation between donors was above 5%. To diagnose cytomegalovirus status from the catalog of TCR beta chain sequences, a statistical classification framework was built. A later analysis assigned V and J genes by comparing TCR nucleotide sequences with IMGT/GENE-DB human TR gene sequences. A later analysis assigned CDR3 sequences and most-parsimonious VDJ recombination scenarios with the TCRdist pipeline. In a later analysis, every TCR beta chain was defined by the combination of its CDR3 amino acid sequence and its V-gene family, and reads without a unique V-gene family were dropped. A later analysis removed roughly 590 highly shared, low-generation-probability nucleotide sequences to deal with suspected cross-contamination and a sequencing artifact. In a later analysis, a clonal expansion index was calculated for each public chain from normalized within-repertoire ranks of inferred template counts. In a later analysis, generation probabilities were computed with a VDJ recombination model fitted to out-of-frame rearrangements, and the resulting probabilities were checked against IGoR. In a later analysis, TCR-TCR, TCR-HLA and TCR-CMV co-occurrence was scored with hypergeometric tests, and a repertoire-size bias correction was applied to TCR pairs. False discovery rates were estimated in a later analysis by permuting HLA or CMV assignments 20 times. In a later analysis, co-occurring TCRs were grouped with DBSCAN, and TCRdist sequence similarity was added when clustering was performed within HLA-allele-positive subsets. Repertoires with fewer than 30,000 or more than 120,000 public chains were left out of co-occurrence clustering, as were four to six repertoires with anomalous nucleotide sharing. TCRdb obtained this table from immuneACCESS and retained in-frame rearrangements with V and J assigned. These tables miss some clones; where compared with another copy, unresolved V genes account for less than half of the shortfall, and the remainder is unexplained. V and J calls and clone size are given by that table; D and trimming were obtained from the DNA. The sample table records 110,000 to 150,000 clones; about 80% of these occur just once. More than 1.5% of the sample goes to the ten largest clones.

Recombination joined TRBV5-1 with TRBJ2-7, with 7 central nucleotides matching TRBD2. The source of this sequence is a middle-aged woman in good health and CMV-seronegative. Source material: PBMCs. In nucleotide form, the sequence is TGCGCCAGCAGGCTGGGAGGGGAGATTTACGAGCAGTACTTC. It specifies CASRLGGEIYEQYF.